Below are 13 T cell receptor beta chains sequenced from a single sample in a study of blood T cell repertoires in COVID-19. Clones were sequenced by immunoSEQ multiplex PCR, and TCRdb holds only the in-frame ones, with some missing. The sample carries tens of thousands of clones, about 85% recorded once. The sample was peripheral blood. The source is a woman over 75 with COVID-19, enrolled during active disease.

This clone was recorded only once. The chain recombines TRBV3-1 (or the pseudogene TRBV3-2) with TRBJ1-1, with 7 nucleotides matching TRBD1. The CDR3 has 16 amino acids. Germline V gene sequence: CDR1 LGHDT, CDR2 YNNKEL (reference sequence). Trimming removed 4 bases from V and 1 base from J; junction bases left unmatched: 9. CDR3 region: CASSRGTVMRNTEAFF. The CDR3 DNA reads as TGTGCCAGCAGCCGGGGGACAGTCATGAGGAACACTGAAGCTTTCTTT.

In DNA, the CDR3 is TGTGCCAGCAGGCCCCCCAGGGGCCTTAATTCACCCCTCCACTTT. Its translation: CASRPPRGLNSPLHF. The chain links TRBV25-1 to TRBJ1-6; a weak D match, TRBD1 (6 bases). Deletions cut 6 bases from V and 6 bases from J, with 15 bases between. The CDR3 runs 15 residues. Looked up from germline, CDR1 is MGHDK and CDR2 is SYGVNS.

The chain uses TRBV6-5 and TRBJ1-6, with D perhaps TRBD1 (5 bases). The length of the CDR3 is 13 residues. Germline CDR1 MNHEY, CDR2 SVGAGI. V was pared by 9 bases and J by 7 bases, with 13 bases between. Here the CDR3 reads CASRDWDNSPLHF. In DNA form, the CDR3 reads TGTGCCAGTAGGGACTGGGACAATTCACCCCTCCACTTT.

V gene TRBV18 combines with J gene TRBJ2-3, with TRBD1 identical over 9 bases. This CDR3 comprises 15 residues. Trimming took 3 bases from V and 7 from J; bases not matched to a gene: 8. Germline lookup yields CDR1 KGHSH and CDR2 LQKENI. CDR3 residues: CASSPTGQGMNTQYF. The CDR3 DNA follows: TGTGCCAGCTCACCCACGGGACAGGGTATGAATACGCAGTATTTT.

About this clone: The identical CDR3 is also encoded by other nucleotide sequences in the sample. The chain couples TRBV9 to TRBJ2-3; 8 bases map to TRBD2. Looked up from germline, CDR1 is SGDLS and CDR2 is YYNGEE. V gave up 7 bases and J gave up 3 bases; unmatched junction bases: 10. CDR3 length: 15 residues. The chain's CDR3 is CASSSAGGPTDTQYF. The CDR3 DNA reads TGTGCCAGCTCTAGCGCGGGGGGTCCTACAGATACGCAGTATTTT.

Details on this clone: One junction end does not reproduce the germline sequence, and a read error may be involved. This chain joins TRBV5-4 and TRBJ1-5; TRBD1 aligns across 8 bases. The CDR3 is 14 residues long. Germline V gene lookup returns CDR1 SGHNT and CDR2 YYREEE (reference sequence). The CDR3 sequence: CASSLDRANQPQHF. CDR3 DNA: TGTGCCAGCAGTTTGGACAGGGCGAATCAGCCCCAGCATTTT.

The CDR3 bases are TGTGCCAGCTCACTAGGACAGGGGAAAACTGAAGCTTTCTTT. It encodes CASSLGQGKTEAFF. The chain is built from TRBV18 and TRBJ1-1; TRBD1 agrees at 9 bases. V lost 4 bases and J lost 5; bases outside the gene matches: 5. Germline CDR1 is KGHSH and CDR2 is LQKENI. The CDR3 has 14 amino acids.

The chain carries TRBV2 and TRBJ2-7; 9 positions match TRBD1. Germline assignment: CDR1 SNHLY and CDR2 FYNNEI. With V trimmed by 4 bases and J by 4 bases, 5 bases remained unmatched. CDR3 length equals 14 residues. The CDR3 nucleotides read TGTGCCAGCAGTGTTAAGGACAGGGGTTACGAGCAGTACTTC. Its protein is CASSVKDRGYEQYF.

The J gene is TRBJ1-2, the V gene TRBV2; TRBD1 matches at 8 bases. There are 14 residues in the CDR3. V lost 4 bases and J lost 8; bases outside the gene matches: 9. Germline-derived CDR1 and CDR2 are SNHLY and FYNNEI. This chain's CDR3 is CASSVNRGFGGYTF. CDR3 sequence (DNA): TGTGCCAGCAGTGTTAACAGGGGGTTCGGGGGCTACACCTTC.

The chain has TRBV11-2 and TRBJ2-7; 8 positions agree with TRBD2. V dropped 4 bases and J dropped 5; count of bases not matched to a gene: 10. The CDR3 is made up of 15 amino acids. From germline, CDR1 is SGHAT and CDR2 FQNNGV. The CDR3 spells CASSSRTSRRNEQYF. The CDR3 DNA reads as TGTGCCAGCAGCTCCAGGACTAGCCGTAGGAACGAGCAGTACTTC.

Here the CDR3 DNA reads TGTGCCAGTAGTATCATGGGACAGGGGTCCTCGGCCCAGTACTTC. Its translation is CASSIMGQGSSAQYF. The V gene is TRBV19, the J gene TRBJ2-5; the match to TRBD1 covers 10 bases. The CDR3 length is 15 residues. The germline V gene has CDR1 LNHDA and CDR2 SQIVND (reference sequence). Unmatched junction bases numbered 10, after V lost 3 bases and J lost 9 bases.

The chain recombines TRBV7-9 with TRBJ2-1; 9 bases align to TRBD1. Germline lookup yields CDR1 SEHNR and CDR2 FQNEAQ (reference sequence). The CDR3 runs 16 residues. V gave up 5 bases and J gave up 5 bases; unmatched junction bases: 10. The CDR3 spells CASSLVPGTGHNEQFF. The CDR3, as DNA: TGTGCCAGCAGCCTTGTTCCAGGGACAGGGCACAATGAGCAGTTCTTC.

The chain carries TRBV5-1 and TRBJ2-1; TRBD1 agrees at 11 bases. V lost 4 bases to trimming and J lost 8 bases; unmatched junction nucleotides: 8. CDR1 is SGHRS and CDR2 is YFSETQ in the germline V gene. CDR3 length equals 15 residues. The CDR3 sequence is CASSTRTGGGDEQFF. In nucleotides, the CDR3 is TGCGCCAGCAGCACCCGGACAGGGGGCGGCGATGAGCAGTTCTTC.